This T cell receptor beta chain was captured by sequencing in a study of Ad26.COV2.S vaccination and SARS-CoV-2 variants. Points from the study as a whole: Participants given vaccine showed non-spike TCR breadth similar to that of placebo recipients. Spike-specific CD8+ and CD4+ T cell responses reportedly showed substantial breadth after vaccination.

The treatment here: roughly 20 received Ad26.COV2.S at low or high dose, single or two shots; several received placebo; per-sample allocation not given. Sampling was performed 63 days after the first vaccine or placebo injection. V dropped 3 bases and J dropped 0 bases, with 18 bases sitting between them. This CDR3 has 18 residues. CDR1 is WNHNN and CDR2 is SYGVQD in the germline V gene (reference sequence). Here immunoSEQ multiplex PCR was the method, and the copy in TCRdb shows in-frame clones only, minus some. Of some 340,000 clones listed, around four fifths are singletons. On this clone: Its antigen remains unknown.

This receptor was taken from a person between 18 and 60 years old who received the Ad26.COV2.S COVID-19 vaccine or a placebo. The V call is TRBV10-1, the J call TRBJ1-5; possibly TRBD1 for D (5 bases). This sample comprised peripheral blood, obtained in a trial of Ad26.COV2.S vaccine versus placebo. CDR3 nucleotides: TGCGCCAGCAGTGACCCATACGACAGAGGTGATAGCAATCAGCCCCAGCATTTT. It is translated as CASSDPYDRGDSNQPQHF.